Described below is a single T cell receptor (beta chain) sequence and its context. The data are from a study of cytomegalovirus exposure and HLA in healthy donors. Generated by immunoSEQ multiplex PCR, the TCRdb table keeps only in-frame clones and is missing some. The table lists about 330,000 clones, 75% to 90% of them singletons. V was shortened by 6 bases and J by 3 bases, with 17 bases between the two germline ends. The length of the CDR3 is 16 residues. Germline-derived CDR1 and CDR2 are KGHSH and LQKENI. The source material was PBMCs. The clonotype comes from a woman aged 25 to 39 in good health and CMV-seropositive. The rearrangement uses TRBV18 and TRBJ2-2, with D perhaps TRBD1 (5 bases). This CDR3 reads CASSPPGFRDTGELFF. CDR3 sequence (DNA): TGTGCCAGCTCGCCTCCAGGGTTTCGAGACACCGGGGAGCTGTTTTTT.